The rows below give T cell receptor beta chains drawn from one sample of a study of cytomegalovirus exposure and HLA in healthy donors. Using immunoSEQ multiplex PCR, the repertoire was profiled, and TCRdb retains in-frame clones only, with some absent. Here the sample spans about 120,000 clones, 75% being singletons. The sample comprised PBMCs. These receptors originate from a woman in her thirties or forties in good health and CMV-seropositive. The CDR3 runs from the conserved cysteine through the conserved F or W. A D gene is named only where the DNA matches it firmly. Not all rows give a size; the values are once, few, many and, for expanded clones, a class.

V gene	D gene	clone size	J gene	CDR3 protein	CDR3 DNA
TRBV4-1	TRBD2	NA	TRBJ2-7	CASRGGLAGVYEQYF	TGCGCCAGCAGAGGCGGACTAGCGGGAGTCTACGAGCAGTACTTC
TRBV10-3	NA	NA	TRBJ1-2	CAISELATDYGYTF	TGTGCCATCAGTGAATTAGCGACTGACTATGGCTACACCTTC
TRBV7-8	TRBD1	NA	TRBJ2-7	CASSTPRQGSYEQYF	TGTGCCAGCAGCACTCCCCGACAGGGAAGTTACGAGCAGTACTTC
TRBV18	NA	NA	TRBJ1-2	CASSPIDTANYGYTF	TGTGCCAGCTCACCAATCGACACCGCTAACTATGGCTACACCTTC
TRBV19	NA	NA	TRBJ1-5	CASSIVGGSGQSQHF	TGTGCCAGTAGTATAGTCGGGGGATCGGGTCAGTCCCAGCATTTT
TRBV28	NA	NA	TRBJ1-2	CASSLSTESYGYTF	TGTGCCAGCAGTTTATCGACGGAGAGTTATGGCTACACCTTC
TRBV19	NA	NA	TRBJ1-2	CASNLRGLAFYGYTF	TGTGCCAGTAATCTCCGGGGACTGGCTTTCTATGGCTACACCTTC
TRBV6-5	NA	few	TRBJ1-5	CASQNQPQHF	TGTGCCAGCCAGAATCAGCCCCAGCATTTT
TRBV10-3	TRBD1	NA	TRBJ2-7	CAIRSAGTGDSYEQYF	TGTGCCATCAGATCTGCCGGGACAGGGGATTCCTACGAGCAGTACTTC
TRBV19	TRBD1	NA	TRBJ2-7	CASSIRAGQGPYEQYF	TGTGCCAGTAGTATAAGGGCGGGACAGGGCCCCTACGAGCAGTACTTC
TRBV11-2	TRBD2	NA	TRBJ2-7	CASSPRGGYEQYF	TGTGCCAGCAGCCCCCGGGGGGGATACGAGCAGTACTTC
TRBV6-5	NA	few	TRBJ2-7	CASWNGYEQYF	TGTGCCAGTTGGAACGGGTACGAGCAGTACTTC
TRBV5-1	NA	few	TRBJ1-2	CASSLVSGYEYGYTF	TGCGCCAGCAGCTTGGTTTCAGGCTATGAGTATGGCTACACCTTC
TRBV7-9	TRBD1	NA	TRBJ2-7	CASRDGTGTSYEQYF	TGTGCCAGCAGGGACGGGACAGGGACGTCCTACGAGCAGTACTTC
TRBV7-3	NA	NA	TRBJ2-2	CASSLASTGELFF	TGTGCCAGCAGCTTAGCTAGCACCGGGGAGCTGTTTTTT
TRBV7-2	TRBD1	NA	TRBJ2-1	CASSSPGQLYNEQFF	TGTGCCAGCAGCTCACCGGGACAGCTCTACAATGAGCAGTTCTTC
TRBV5-1	TRBD1	few	TRBJ2-3	CASSSGTVGDTQYF	TGCGCCAGCAGCTCCGGGACAGTCGGAGATACGCAGTATTTT
TRBV28	TRBD2	NA	TRBJ2-7	CASSRWTSGAYEQYF	TGTGCCAGCAGCCGCTGGACTAGCGGGGCGTACGAGCAGTACTTC
TRBV14	TRBD1	NA	TRBJ2-7	CASSDRTGRYEQYF	TGTGCCAGCAGCGACCGGACAGGGCGCTACGAGCAGTACTTC
TRBV6-1	TRBD1	NA	TRBJ1-4	CASSEWDRVRKLFF	TGTGCCAGCAGTGAATGGGACAGGGTTAGAAAACTGTTTTTT
TRBV5-6	TRBD2	NA	TRBJ2-7	CASILNGGSYEQYF	TGTGCCAGCATCCTGAACGGCGGGAGTTACGAGCAGTACTTC
TRBV2	TRBD1	NA	TRBJ2-6	CASFGQGALVSGANVLTF	TGTGCCAGCTTTGGACAGGGGGCTCTGGTCTCTGGGGCCAACGTCCTGACTTTC
TRBV5-1	NA	once	TRBJ2-2	CASSSAIGSGTGELFF	TGCGCCAGCAGCTCGGCTATCGGGAGCGGGACCGGGGAGCTGTTTTTT
TRBV6-5	TRBD1	NA	TRBJ2-7	CASSSRTGDYEQYF	TGTGCCAGCAGTTCCAGGACAGGGGACTACGAGCAGTACTTC
TRBV7-2	TRBD2	few	TRBJ2-5	CASCQLAGVRETQYF	TGTGCCAGCTGCCAACTAGCGGGAGTTCGAGAGACCCAGTACTTC
TRBV7-2	NA	NA	TRBJ1-4	CASSLVPGLGEKLFF	TGTGCCAGCAGCTTAGTGCCGGGACTGGGTGAAAAACTGTTTTTT
TRBV10-2	TRBD1	once	TRBJ2-1	CASSESIAGDRGNLNEQFF	TGCGCCAGCAGTGAGTCAATAGCCGGGGACAGGGGAAATCTCAATGAGCAGTTCTTC
TRBV10-3	TRBD2	NA	TRBJ2-3	CAIGGLAGRTDTQYF	TGTGCCATCGGGGGACTAGCGGGTCGCACAGATACGCAGTATTTT
TRBV30	NA	NA	TRBJ1-1	CAWSREGKSFF	TGTGCCTGGAGCAGGGAGGGGAAGTCTTTCTTT
TRBV9	NA	NA	TRBJ2-2	CASGVALVGRGELFF	TGTGCCAGCGGCGTAGCTCTAGTTGGCCGGGGGGAGCTGTTTTTT
TRBV7-9	NA	NA	TRBJ2-3	CASILSGRTDTQYF	TGTGCCAGCATCCTCAGCGGAAGGACAGATACGCAGTATTTT
TRBV7-9	TRBD1	NA	TRBJ1-1	CASSSRTGGSTEAFF	TGTGCCAGCAGCTCTCGGACAGGCGGTTCCACTGAAGCTTTCTTT
TRBV4-3	TRBD2	NA	TRBJ2-1	CASSQPGGPLNEQFF	TGCGCCAGCAGCCAACCGGGGGGACCTTTGAATGAGCAGTTCTTC
TRBV7-9	TRBD1	NA	TRBJ1-2	CASSLLLLPGQGANYGYTF	TGTGCCAGCAGCTTACTACTACTTCCGGGACAGGGAGCTAACTATGGCTACACCTTC
TRBV6-1	NA	few	TRBJ1-5	CASRDQGMGNQPQHF	TGTGCCAGCCGCGACCAGGGAATGGGCAATCAGCCCCAGCATTTT
TRBV29-1	NA	few	TRBJ1-1	CSVGGGNAEAFF	TGCAGCGTTGGGGGGGGGAACGCTGAAGCTTTCTTT
TRBV10-3	NA	NA	TRBJ2-7	CATKQASTPPYF	TGTGCCACCAAACAGGCCTCGACCCCCCCATACTTC
TRBV11-2	TRBD2	NA	TRBJ2-5	CASSSQTSGGQETQYF	TGTGCCAGCAGCTCTCAGACTAGCGGGGGGCAAGAGACCCAGTACTTC
TRBV19	NA	once	TRBJ2-1	CASSIQTRPLYNEQFF	TGTGCCAGTAGTATACAGACTCGTCCCTTATACAATGAGCAGTTCTTC